The 13 T cell receptor beta chains below all came from one sample that was sequenced in a study of blood T cell repertoires in COVID-19. Sequenced by immunoSEQ multiplex PCR; TCRdb stores in-frame clones only, minus some. Of more than 250,000 clones listed, 70% to 90% are singletons. The specimen was PBMCs or T cells enriched from blood (not recorded which). Every receptor here comes from a woman aged 18-35 years who had recovered from COVID-19.

The rearrangement joins TRBV2 to TRBJ1-1, with D tentatively TRBD1 (6 bases). V was trimmed by 5 bases and J by 1 base, leaving 14 bases between them. The CDR3 has 15 residues. Per the germline V gene, CDR1 is SNHLY and CDR2 is FYNNEI. CDR3 amino acids: CASSSTGTANTEAFF. The CDR3, as DNA: TGTGCCAGCAGTTCAACAGGGACGGCGAACACTGAAGCTTTCTTT.

The rearrangement links TRBV6-6 to TRBJ2-7; 8 nucleotides line up with TRBD1. Germline loops: CDR1 MNHNY, CDR2 SVGAGI (reference sequence). The CDR3 totals 13 residues. With 6 bases clipped from V and 8 bases from J, the junction kept 9 bases outside the gene matches. In DNA, the CDR3 is TGTGCCAGCAGCGAGGACAGGGAAAGTCAGCAGTACTTC. Translation: CASSEDRESQQYF.

The chain joins TRBV7-3 to TRBJ2-5, with 8 bases lining up with TRBD1. The CDR3 is 15 residues long. After removal of 5 bases from V and 5 bases from J, the junction contained 10 bases not matched to a gene. Germline V CDR1 and CDR2: SGHTA, FQGTGA. Here the CDR3 reads CASSPNSGGSETQYF. The DNA of the CDR3 is TGTGCCAGCAGCCCGAACTCAGGGGGCTCGGAGACCCAGTACTTC.

This clone has a handful of counts. This chain connects TRBV6-5 to TRBJ1-2; D possibly corresponds to TRBD1 (5 bases). The CDR3 length is 13 residues. From germline, CDR1 is MNHEY and CDR2 SVGAGI. The V and J ends lost 6 bases and 6 bases respectively, with 14 bases between them. The CDR3 loop is CASRGTGEDGYTF. The DNA of the CDR3 is TGTGCCAGCAGAGGGACGGGGGAGGATGGCTACACCTTC.

This clone was picked up a small number of times. The chain recombines TRBV27 with TRBJ2-7, with a tentative D call TRBD1 (7 bases). The V end was cut by 5 bases, the J end by 3 bases, with 23 bases between. Germline lookup yields CDR1 MNHEY and CDR2 SMNVEV (reference sequence). The CDR3 sequence is 17 residues long. DNA for the CDR3: TGTGCCAGCAGTCCTACCCGTGGCGGAGGGGGCATCTACGAGCAGTACTTC. It specifies CASSPTRGGGGIYEQYF.

The V gene is TRBV12-3 or TRBV12-4, the J gene TRBJ2-1; no clear D. The CDR3 runs 12 residues. V was pared by 6 bases and J by 5 bases, with 8 bases between. CDR3 sequence: CASRPDNNEQFF. In DNA form, the CDR3 reads TGTGCCAGCAGGCCAGACAACAATGAGCAGTTCTTC.

This clone was found once. V and J are TRBV12-3 or TRBV12-4 and TRBJ1-6; D is unclear. This CDR3 is 12 amino acids long. V lost 6 bases, J lost 2 bases, and 2 bases lay in between. The DNA of the CDR3 is TGTGCCAGCAGCACCTATAATTCACCCCTCCACTTT. It yields the protein CASSTYNSPLHF.

The chain uses TRBV5-1 and TRBJ2-3; 13 bases agree with TRBD2. This CDR3 region has 18 residues. J was trimmed by 3 bases and V by 0 bases; bases with no gene match: 7. The germline CDR1 and CDR2 sequences are SGHRS and YFSETQ. Here the CDR3 reads CASSLELAGGPLTDTQYF. In nucleotides, the CDR3 is TGCGCCAGCAGCTTGGAACTAGCGGGAGGGCCACTGACAGATACGCAGTATTTT.

V usage is TRBV28 and J usage is TRBJ1-1; weak D call: TRBD1 (6 bases). Germline lookup yields CDR1 MDHEN and CDR2 SYDVKM. Trimming shortened V by 6 bases and J by 8 bases, and 13 bases separated the two germline ends. There are 12 residues in the CDR3. CDR3 coding DNA: TGTGCCAGCAGGGAAGGACAGCTGGAAGCTTTCTTT. Protein: CASREGQLEAFF.

The rearrangement joins TRBV11-2 to TRBJ2-1; D remains unclear. CDR1 is SGHAT and CDR2 is FQNNGV in the germline V gene. Trimming cost V 5 bases and J 6 bases, with 8 bases left between them. The CDR3 runs to 12 residues. CDR3: CASSHLGNEQFF. CDR3 sequence (DNA): TGTGCCAGCAGCCACCTAGGCAATGAGCAGTTCTTC.

V is TRBV12-5 and J is TRBJ1-2, with 10 nucleotides matching TRBD1. Per the germline V gene, CDR1 is LGHNT and CDR2 is FRNRAP. Unmatched junction bases numbered 15, after V lost 0 bases and J lost 8 bases. The CDR3 covers 18 residues. The CDR3 reads CASGLVGGQGSPRRGYTF. In nucleotides, the CDR3 is TGTGCTAGTGGTTTGGTAGGGGGACAGGGGTCCCCCAGGAGGGGCTACACCTTC.

The V gene is TRBV30, the J gene TRBJ2-3; unclear D gene. Trimming cost V 4 bases and J 6 bases, with 8 bases left between them. Germline V gene sequence: CDR1 GTSNPN, CDR2 SVGIG (reference sequence). The CDR3 loop spans 11 amino acids. The DNA for the CDR3 is TGTGCCTGGACCGCGTCTGATACGCAGTATTTT. It specifies CAWTASDTQYF.

Concerning this clone itself: The same CDR3 is also encoded by other DNA sequences in this sample. The gene calls are TRBV7-9 and TRBJ1-5, with D possibly matching TRBD1 (6 bases). V dropped 5 bases and J dropped 1 base, with 9 bases sitting between them. The CDR3 extends over 14 amino acids. Germline V gives CDR1 SEHNR, CDR2 FQNEAQ (reference sequence). CDR3 sequence: CASSLGQSNQPQHF. The CDR3 coding sequence is TGTGCCAGCAGCCTAGGACAGAGCAATCAGCCCCAGCATTTT.